This T cell receptor beta chain was recovered during a study of shared clonotypes between healthy human individuals. As for the study in general: Donor composition was a couple of women and a few men, aged 18 to 49. Overall study results and limits: The naive CD4 repertoires of a handful of donors were compared, and around 5% of clonotypes were shared. Against clonotypes common to all four donors, non-shared ones had lower generation probabilities.

As concerns this clone: Antigen: not known.

Clones were read by immunoSEQ multiplex PCR, and TCRdb kept only the in-frame ones, dropping some. This table holds about 1,500,000 clones, 96% found once. V lost 5 bases and J 5 bases, leaving 12 bases between the germline ends. This CDR3 is built from 14 residues. The germline gives CDR1 SGHAT, CDR2 FQNNGV. The sequencing input was naive CD4+ T cells sorted from blood. The sample's subset: CD45RA+ positively selected. This TCR derives from a man aged 25 to 40 in good health. The rearrangement uses TRBV11-2 and TRBJ2-2; D call uncertain. CDR3 DNA: TGTGCCAGCAGCCCCCGGGCTGGTACCGGGGAGCTGTTTTTT. It specifies CASSPRAGTGELFF. The entire variable domain, with the rest obtained from reference TRBV11-2 and TRBJ2-2, is as follows: EAGVAQSPRYKIIEKRQSVAFWCNPISGHATLYWYQQILGQGPKLLIQFQNNGVVDDSQLPKDRFSAERLKGVDSTLKIQPAKLEDSAVYLCASSPRAGTGELFFGEGSRLTVL.